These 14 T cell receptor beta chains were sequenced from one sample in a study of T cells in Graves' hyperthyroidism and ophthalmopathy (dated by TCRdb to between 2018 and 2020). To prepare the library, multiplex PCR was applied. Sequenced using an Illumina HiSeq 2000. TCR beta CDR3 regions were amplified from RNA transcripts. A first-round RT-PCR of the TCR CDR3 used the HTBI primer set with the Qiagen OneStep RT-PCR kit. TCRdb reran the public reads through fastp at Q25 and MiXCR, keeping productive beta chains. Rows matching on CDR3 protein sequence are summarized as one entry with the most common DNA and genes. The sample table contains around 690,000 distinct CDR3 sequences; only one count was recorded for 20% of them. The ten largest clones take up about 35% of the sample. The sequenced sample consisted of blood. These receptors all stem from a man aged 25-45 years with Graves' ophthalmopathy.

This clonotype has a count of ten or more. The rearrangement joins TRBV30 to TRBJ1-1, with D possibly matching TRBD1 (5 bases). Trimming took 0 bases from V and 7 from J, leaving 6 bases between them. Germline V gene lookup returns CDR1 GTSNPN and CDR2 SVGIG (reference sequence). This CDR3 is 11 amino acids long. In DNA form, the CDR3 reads TGTGCCTGGAGTGTTCAGGGTGAAGCTTTCTTT. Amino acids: CAWSVQGEAFF.

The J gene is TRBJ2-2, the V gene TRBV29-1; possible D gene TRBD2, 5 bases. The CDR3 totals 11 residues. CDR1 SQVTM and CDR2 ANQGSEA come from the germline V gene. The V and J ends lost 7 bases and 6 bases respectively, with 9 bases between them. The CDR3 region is CSAPGAGELFF. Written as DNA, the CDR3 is TGCAGCGCCCCCGGGGCCGGGGAGCTGTTTTTT.

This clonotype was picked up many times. The CDR3 DNA follows: TGTGCCAGCAGCCAAGATCCACGATCCCCCTACGAGCAGTACTTC. Translated: CASSQDPRSPYEQYF. The gene calls are TRBV3-1 and TRBJ2-7; no definite D call. The length of the CDR3 is 15 residues. V lost 0 bases to trimming and J lost 2 bases, with 11 bases between them. Germline CDR1 LGHDT, CDR2 YNNKEL (reference sequence).

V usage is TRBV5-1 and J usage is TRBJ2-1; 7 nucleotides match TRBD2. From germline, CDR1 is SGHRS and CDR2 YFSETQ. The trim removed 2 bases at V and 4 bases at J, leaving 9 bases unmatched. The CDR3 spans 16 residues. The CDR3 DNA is TGCGCCAGCAGCTTTCGCGGGACTACCCAATACAATGAGCAGTTCTTC. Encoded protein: CASSFRGTTQYNEQFF.

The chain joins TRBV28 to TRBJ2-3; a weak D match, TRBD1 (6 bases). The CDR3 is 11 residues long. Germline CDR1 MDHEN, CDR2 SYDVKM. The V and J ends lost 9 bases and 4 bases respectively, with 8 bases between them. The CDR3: CASKGADTQYF. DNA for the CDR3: TGTGCCAGTAAGGGGGCAGATACGCAGTATTTT.

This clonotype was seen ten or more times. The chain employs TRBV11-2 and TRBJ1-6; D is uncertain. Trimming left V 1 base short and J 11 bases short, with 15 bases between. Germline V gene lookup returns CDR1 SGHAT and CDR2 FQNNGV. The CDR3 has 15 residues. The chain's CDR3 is CASSLGQARYTPLHF. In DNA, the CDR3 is TGTGCCAGCAGCTTAGGGCAAGCGCGCTACACACCCCTCCACTTT.

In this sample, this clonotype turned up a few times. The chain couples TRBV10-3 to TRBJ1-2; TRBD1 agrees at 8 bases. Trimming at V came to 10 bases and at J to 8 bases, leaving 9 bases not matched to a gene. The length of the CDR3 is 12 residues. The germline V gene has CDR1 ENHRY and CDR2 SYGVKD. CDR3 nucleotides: TGTGCCACCGAAACAGGGGGGGACGGCTACACCTTC. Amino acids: CATETGGDGYTF.

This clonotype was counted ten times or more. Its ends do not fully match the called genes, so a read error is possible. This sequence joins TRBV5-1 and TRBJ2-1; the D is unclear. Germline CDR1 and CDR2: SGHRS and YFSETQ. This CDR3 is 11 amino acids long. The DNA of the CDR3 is TGTGCCAGCAGTTCAAACAATGAGCAGTTCTTC. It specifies CASSSNNEQFF. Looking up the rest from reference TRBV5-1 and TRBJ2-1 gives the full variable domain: KAGVTQTPRYLIKTRGQQVTLSCSPISGHRSVSWYQQTPGQGLQFLFEYFSETQRNKGNFPGRFSGRQFSNSRSEMNVSTLELGDSALYLCASSSNNEQFFGPGTRLTVL.

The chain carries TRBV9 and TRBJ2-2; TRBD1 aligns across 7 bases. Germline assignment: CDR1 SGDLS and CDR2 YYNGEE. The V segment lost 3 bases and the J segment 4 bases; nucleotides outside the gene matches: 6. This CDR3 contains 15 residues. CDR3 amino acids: CASSAGQVLTGELFF. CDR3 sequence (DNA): TGTGCCAGCAGCGCAGGACAGGTGCTCACCGGGGAGCTGTTTTTT.

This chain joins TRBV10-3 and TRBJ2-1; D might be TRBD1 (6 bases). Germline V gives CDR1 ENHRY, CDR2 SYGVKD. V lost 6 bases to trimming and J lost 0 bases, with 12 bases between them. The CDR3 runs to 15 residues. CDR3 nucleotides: TGTGCCATCAGGATTCGGGACAACTCCTACAATGAGCAGTTCTTC. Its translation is CAIRIRDNSYNEQFF.

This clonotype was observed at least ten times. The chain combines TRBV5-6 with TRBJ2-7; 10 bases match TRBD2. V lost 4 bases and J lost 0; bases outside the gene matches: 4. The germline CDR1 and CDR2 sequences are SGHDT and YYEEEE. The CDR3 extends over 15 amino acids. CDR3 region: CASSLGTSVSYEQYF. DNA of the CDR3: TGTGCCAGCAGCCTCGGGACTAGCGTCTCCTACGAGCAGTACTTC.

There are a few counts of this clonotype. CDR3 bases: TGCAGCGGCAGGGTGGGAAAAGAGCAGTTCTTC. Translation gives CSGRVGKEQFF. The chain combines TRBV29-1 with TRBJ2-1; D possibly corresponds to TRBD1 (5 bases). The germline V and J ends were trimmed by 7 bases and 10 bases, with 14 bases remaining between them. There are 11 residues in the CDR3. CDR1 is SQVTM and CDR2 is ANQGSEA in the germline V gene.

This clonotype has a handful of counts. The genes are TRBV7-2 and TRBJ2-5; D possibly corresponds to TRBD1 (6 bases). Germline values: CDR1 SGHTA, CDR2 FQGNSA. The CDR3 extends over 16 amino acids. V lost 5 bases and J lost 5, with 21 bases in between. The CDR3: CASSLQPPGAGETQYF. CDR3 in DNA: TGTGCCAGCAGCCTTCAGCCCCCAGGGGCAGGGGAGACCCAGTACTTC.

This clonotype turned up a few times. The DNA for the CDR3 is TGCAGCCTGGGGGGACTAGCGGGAGCCGCAGATACGCAGTATTTT. Its protein is CSLGGLAGAADTQYF. The gene calls are TRBV29-1 and TRBJ2-3; the match to TRBD2 covers 14 bases. The CDR3 is 15 residues long. The germline CDR1 and CDR2 sequences are SQVTM and ANQGSEA. With V trimmed by 8 bases and J by 4 bases, 8 bases remained unmatched.